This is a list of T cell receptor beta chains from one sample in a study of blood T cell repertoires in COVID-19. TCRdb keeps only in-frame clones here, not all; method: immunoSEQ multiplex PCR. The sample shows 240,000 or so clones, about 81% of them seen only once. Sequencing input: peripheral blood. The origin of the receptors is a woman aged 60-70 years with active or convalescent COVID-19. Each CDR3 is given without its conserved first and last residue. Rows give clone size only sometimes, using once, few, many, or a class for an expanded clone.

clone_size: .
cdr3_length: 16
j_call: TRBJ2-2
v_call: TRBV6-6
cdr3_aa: ASSHPGGTGANTGELF

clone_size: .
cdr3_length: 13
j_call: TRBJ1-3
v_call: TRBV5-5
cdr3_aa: ASSPTQSSGNTIY

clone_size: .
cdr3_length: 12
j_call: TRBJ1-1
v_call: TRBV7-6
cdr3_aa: ASSLIPMNTEAF

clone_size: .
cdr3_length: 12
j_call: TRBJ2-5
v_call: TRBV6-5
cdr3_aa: ASSMERFTETQY

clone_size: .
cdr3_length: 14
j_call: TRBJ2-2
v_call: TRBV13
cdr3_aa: ASSRASPSGAGELF

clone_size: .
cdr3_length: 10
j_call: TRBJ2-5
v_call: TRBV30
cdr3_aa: AWSGAGETQY

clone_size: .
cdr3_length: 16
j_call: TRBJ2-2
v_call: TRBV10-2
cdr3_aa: ASSGPGLAGGPTGELF

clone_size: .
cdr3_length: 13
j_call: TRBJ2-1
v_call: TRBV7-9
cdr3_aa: ASSFRLAGPNEQF

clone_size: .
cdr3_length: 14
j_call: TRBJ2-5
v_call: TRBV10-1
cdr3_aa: ASSTGSSGGQETQY

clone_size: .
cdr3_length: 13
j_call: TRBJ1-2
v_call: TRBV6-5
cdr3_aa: ASRLGRGQIYGYT

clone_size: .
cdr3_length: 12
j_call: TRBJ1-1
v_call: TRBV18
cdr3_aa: ASSRDRDKTEAF

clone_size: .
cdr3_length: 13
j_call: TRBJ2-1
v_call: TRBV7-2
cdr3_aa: ASSLMAGGPNEQF

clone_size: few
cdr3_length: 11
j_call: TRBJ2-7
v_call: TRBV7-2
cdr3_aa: ASSLVLGHEQY

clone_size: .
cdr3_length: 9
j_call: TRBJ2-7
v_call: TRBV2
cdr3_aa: ASSLQARQY

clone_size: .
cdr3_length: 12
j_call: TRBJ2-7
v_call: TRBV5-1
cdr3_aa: ASSPGLGGYEQY

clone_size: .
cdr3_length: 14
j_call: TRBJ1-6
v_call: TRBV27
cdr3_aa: ASRRDAGEGNSPLH

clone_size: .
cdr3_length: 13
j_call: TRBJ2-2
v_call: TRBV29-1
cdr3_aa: SVVMQGTNTGELF

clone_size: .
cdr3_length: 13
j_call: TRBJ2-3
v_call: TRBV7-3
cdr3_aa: ASSSTGQTIDTQY

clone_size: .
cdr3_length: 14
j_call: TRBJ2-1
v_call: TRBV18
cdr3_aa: ASSPPLGTGGNEQF

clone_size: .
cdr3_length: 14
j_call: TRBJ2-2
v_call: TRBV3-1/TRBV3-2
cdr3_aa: ASSQPRSLSAGELF

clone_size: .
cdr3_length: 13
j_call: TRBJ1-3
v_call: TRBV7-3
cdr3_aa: ASSGTGASGNTIY

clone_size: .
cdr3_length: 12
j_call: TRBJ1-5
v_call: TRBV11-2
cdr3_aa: ASSLDLGREPQH

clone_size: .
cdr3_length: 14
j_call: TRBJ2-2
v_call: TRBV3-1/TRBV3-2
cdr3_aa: ASSQQADLNTGELF

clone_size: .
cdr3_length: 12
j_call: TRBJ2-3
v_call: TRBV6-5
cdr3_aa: ASRPGGGSDTQY

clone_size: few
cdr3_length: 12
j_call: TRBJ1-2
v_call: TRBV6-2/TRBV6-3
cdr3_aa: ASSYSWADYGYT

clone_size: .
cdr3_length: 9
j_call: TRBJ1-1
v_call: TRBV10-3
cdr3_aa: AIRQGSEAF

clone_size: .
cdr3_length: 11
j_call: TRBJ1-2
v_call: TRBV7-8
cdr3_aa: ASSWGQGSGYT

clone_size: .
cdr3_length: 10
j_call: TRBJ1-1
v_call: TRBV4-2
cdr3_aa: ASSQANTEAF

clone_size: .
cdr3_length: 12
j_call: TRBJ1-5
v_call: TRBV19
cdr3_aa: ASSDRDTHQPQH

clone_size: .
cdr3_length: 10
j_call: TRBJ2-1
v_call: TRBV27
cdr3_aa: ASSPGTSGQF

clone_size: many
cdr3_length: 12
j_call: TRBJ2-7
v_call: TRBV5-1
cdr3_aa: ASSVAGASYEQY

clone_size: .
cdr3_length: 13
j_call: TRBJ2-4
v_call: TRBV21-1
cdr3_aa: ASGRLAGALNIQY

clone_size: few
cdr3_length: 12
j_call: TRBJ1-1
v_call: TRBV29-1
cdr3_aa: SVVANQVNTEAF

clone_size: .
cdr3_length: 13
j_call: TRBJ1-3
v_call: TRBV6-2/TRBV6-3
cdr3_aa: ASSYRRQGADTIY

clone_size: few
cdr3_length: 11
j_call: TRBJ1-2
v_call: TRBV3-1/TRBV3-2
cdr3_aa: ASSQEYGVGYT

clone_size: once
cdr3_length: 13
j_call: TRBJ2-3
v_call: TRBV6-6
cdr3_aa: ASSYRGGGADTQY

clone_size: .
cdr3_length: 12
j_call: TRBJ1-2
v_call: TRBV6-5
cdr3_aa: AITRDRRAYGYT

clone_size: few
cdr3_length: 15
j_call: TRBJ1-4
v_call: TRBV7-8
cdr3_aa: ASSFTRRGRSSEKLF

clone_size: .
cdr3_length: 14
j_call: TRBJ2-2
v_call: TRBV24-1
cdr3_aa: ATSDPGTGGTGELF

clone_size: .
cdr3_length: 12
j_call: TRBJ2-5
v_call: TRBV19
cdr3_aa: ASNDQGLQETQY

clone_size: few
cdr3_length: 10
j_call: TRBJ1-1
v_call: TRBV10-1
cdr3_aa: ASSDSGRRAF

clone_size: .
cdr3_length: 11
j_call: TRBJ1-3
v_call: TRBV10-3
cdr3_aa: AIREGGGNTIY

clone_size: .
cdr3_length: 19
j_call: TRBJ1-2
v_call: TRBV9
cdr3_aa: ASSVGPGLIAELWLRYGYT

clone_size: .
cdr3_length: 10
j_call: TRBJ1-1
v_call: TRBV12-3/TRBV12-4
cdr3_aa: ASSFPGTEAF

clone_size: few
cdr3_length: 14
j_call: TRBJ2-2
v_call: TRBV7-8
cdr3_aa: ASSLVARGDTGELF

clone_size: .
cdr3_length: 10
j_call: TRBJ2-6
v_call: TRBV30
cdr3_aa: AGSRGTNVLT

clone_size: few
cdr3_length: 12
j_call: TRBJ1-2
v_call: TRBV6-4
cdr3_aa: ATSTTSDMGGYT

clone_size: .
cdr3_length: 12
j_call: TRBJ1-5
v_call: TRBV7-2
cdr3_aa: ASSLGPGNQPQH